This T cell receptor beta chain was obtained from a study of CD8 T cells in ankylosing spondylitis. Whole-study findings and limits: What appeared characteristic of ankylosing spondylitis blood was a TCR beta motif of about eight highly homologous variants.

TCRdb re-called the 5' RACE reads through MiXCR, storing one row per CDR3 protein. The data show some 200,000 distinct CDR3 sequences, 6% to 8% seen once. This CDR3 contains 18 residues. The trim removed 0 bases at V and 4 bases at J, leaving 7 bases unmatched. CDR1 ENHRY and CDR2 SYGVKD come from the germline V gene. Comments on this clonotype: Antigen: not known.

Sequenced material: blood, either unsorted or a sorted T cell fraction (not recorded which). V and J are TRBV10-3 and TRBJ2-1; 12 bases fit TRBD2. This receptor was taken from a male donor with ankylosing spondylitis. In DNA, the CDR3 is TGTGCCATCAGTGAGTCTAGGACTAGCGGGATCCCTTACAATGAGCAGTTCTTC. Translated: CAISESRTSGIPYNEQFF.